This T cell receptor beta chain came from a study of blood T cells in healthy people across ages. The CDR3 spans 16 residues. Germline loops: CDR1 LGHNA, CDR2 YNFKEQ. V dropped 0 bases and J dropped 0 bases, with 11 bases sitting between them. Next came a second PCR, run for about 7 to 12 cycles, which used a sample-barcoded 5' primer along with a J-beta primer mix. TCRdb reprocessed the 5' RACE reads via MiXCR and lists one record per CDR3 protein. The sample contains 600,000 to 650,000 distinct CDR3 sequences, approximately 50% of which appear only once. The genes are TRBV4-2 and TRBJ1-2; D is perhaps TRBD1 (5 bases). The receptor comes from a man in his 60s in good health. Sequenced sample: blood. CDR3 region: CASSQEGRAANYGYTF. The DNA for the CDR3 is TGTGCCAGCAGCCAAGAGGGCAGGGCCGCTAACTATGGCTACACCTTC.